Reported below is one T cell receptor beta chain. No antigen is known for it. This CDR3 region has 17 residues. Trimming removed 2 bases at V and 2 bases at J, with 16 bases between. Germline assignment: CDR1 SEHNR and CDR2 FQNEAQ (reference sequence). Treated in the United States were all of the participants with HIV. This specimen belongs to a study of long-term antiretroviral therapy in people with HIV. Broader study findings: Diversity increased after ART yet remained lower than in transplant donor controls. Blood dating 2004 to 2017 may reflect older ART regimens.

Version v3.0 of the immunoSEQ assay was performed at survey level. Libraries were prepared by immunoSEQ multiplex PCR; TCRdb keeps only in-frame clonotypes and omits some of them. The repertoire includes about 40,000 clones, around nine tenths of them detected once, and 4.5% to 5.5% sits in the top ten. The sample in question was unsorted PBMCs, obtained 0.1 years before starting antiretroviral therapy. V and J are TRBV7-9 and TRBJ1-3, with D perhaps TRBD1 (6 bases). This TCR was sampled from a woman in her 50s with HIV. This chain's CDR3 is CASSLILQGKAGNTIYF. The CDR3 DNA is TGTGCCAGCAGCTTAATTCTCCAGGGGAAGGCTGGAAACACCATATATTTT.